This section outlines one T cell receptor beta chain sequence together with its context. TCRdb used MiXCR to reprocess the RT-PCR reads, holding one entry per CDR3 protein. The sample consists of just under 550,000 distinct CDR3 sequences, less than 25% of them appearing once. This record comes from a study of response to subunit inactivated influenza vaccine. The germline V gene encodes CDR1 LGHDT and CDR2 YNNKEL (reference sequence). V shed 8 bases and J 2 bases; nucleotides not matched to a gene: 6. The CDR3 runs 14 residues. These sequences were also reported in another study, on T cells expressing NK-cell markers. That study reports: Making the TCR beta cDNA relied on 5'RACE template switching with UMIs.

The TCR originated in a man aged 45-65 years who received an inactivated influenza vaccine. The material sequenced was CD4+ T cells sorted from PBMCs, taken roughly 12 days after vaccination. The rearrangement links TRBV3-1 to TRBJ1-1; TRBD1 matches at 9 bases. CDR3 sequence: CASADRGLNTEAFF. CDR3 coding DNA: TGTGCCAGCGCGGACAGGGGATTAAACACTGAAGCTTTCTTT.